This TCR beta chain was profiled in a study of T-cell reconstitution after alpha-beta-depleted transplantation in children. This clonotype was seen many times. Its antigen is unidentified. TCRbeta library construction was performed incorporating unique molecular identifiers. TCRdb itself ran the PCR reads through MiXCR, one entry per CDR3 protein. The sample includes about 590,000 distinct CDR3 sequences, around 13% seen only once; the top ten take 2.2%. The germline V gene has CDR1 MDHEN and CDR2 SYDVKM. The CDR3 is 15 residues long. V lost 5 bases and J lost 1; bases outside the gene matches: 7. Study-level results: About two months after transplant, alpha-beta T cells reportedly came from several hundred expanded graft clones. Some patients' high day-60 TCRbeta diversity was traced to surviving recipient T cells and thymic progenitors. Fresh T-cell production supplied most of the T-cell counts and diversity seen one year after transplant.

The source of this sequence is a male patient younger than 18 who had a stem cell transplant for acute myeloid leukemia, so the T cells may come from the graft donor. The input for sequencing was PBMCs, mostly from graft donor cells, taken 360 days after TCRalphabeta/CD19-depleted stem cell transplant. This chain connects TRBV28 to TRBJ2-7; 8 bases align to TRBD1. CDR3 sequence: CASSGRDRRSYEQYF. The CDR3 DNA is TGTGCCAGCAGTGGCCGGGACAGGAGATCCTACGAGCAGTACTTC.